These 24 T cell receptor beta chains share one sample of origin, sequenced in a study of shared clonotypes between healthy human individuals (TCRdb year 2020). Receptor amplification or capture employed the immunoSEQ multiplex PCR assay. TCRdb stores this immuneACCESS table with in-frame sequences only. Part of the clones is absent; in the studies checked, under half of the shortfall reflects unresolved V genes, and no reason is known for the rest. The sample table holds 600,000 to 700,000 clones, of which 55% to 85% were seen once. The biggest ten clones account for around 2% of the sample. The sequencing sample was made of memory CD4+ T cells sorted from blood. The cell subset or site label, read with the paper, signifies: CD45RA-negative fraction. Receptor source: a woman aged 30 to 39 in good health.

V usage is TRBV2 and J usage is TRBJ1-2; unclear D gene. The CDR3 runs to 12 residues. In germline, CDR1 is SNHLY, CDR2 FYNNEI. V shed 2 bases and J shed 7 bases, with 8 bases lying between them. The CDR3: CASSETPAGYTF. CDR3 nucleotides: TGTGCCAGCAGTGAAACCCCGGCTGGCTACACCTTC. Variable domain in full (rest from reference TRBV2 and TRBJ1-2): EPEVTQTPSHQVTQMGQEVILRCVPISNHLYFYWYRQILGQKVEFLVSFYNNEISEKSEIFDDQFSVERPDGSNFTLKIRSTKLEDSAMYFCASSETPAGYTFGSGTRLTVV.

The J gene is TRBJ2-7, the V gene TRBV5-5; TRBD1 matches at 8 bases. V lost 1 base and J lost 6; bases outside the gene matches: 6. Looked up from germline, CDR1 is SGHKS and CDR2 is YYEKEE (reference sequence). The CDR3 is made up of 14 amino acids. The CDR3 DNA follows: TGTGCCAGCAGCTTGTTGGGACAGGACACCGAGCAGTACTTC. Translation gives CASSLLGQDTEQYF.

The rearrangement links TRBV2 to TRBJ2-7, with 8 bases fitting TRBD1. The CDR3 covers 14 residues. V dropped 7 bases and J dropped 2; count of bases not matched to a gene: 7. CDR1 SNHLY and CDR2 FYNNEI come from the germline V gene. CDR3 coding DNA: TGTGCCAGCAACCTACAGGGGGAAACCTACGAGCAGTACTTC. Its protein is CASNLQGETYEQYF.

Details on this clone: Germline and junction disagree at one end, which may indicate a read error. This sequence joins TRBV4-1 and TRBJ2-3; D gene unclear. The CDR3 sequence is 12 residues long. Germline V gives CDR1 MGHRA, CDR2 YSYEKL. CDR3: CASSQVAQAPLF. DNA of the CDR3: TGCGCCAGCAGCCAAGTGGCGCAGGCCCCGTTGTTT.

The chain combines TRBV6-6 with TRBJ2-7, with TRBD2 identical over 8 bases. From germline, CDR1 is MNHNY and CDR2 SVGAGI (reference sequence). J gave up 2 bases and V 7 bases, and 10 bases lay outside the gene matches. This CDR3 contains 15 residues. The CDR3 DNA reads as TGTGCCAGCACCCCGGGGCTAGCGGGCACCTACGAGCAGTACTTC. Translation: CASTPGLAGTYEQYF.

The rearrangement joins TRBV5-1 to TRBJ1-4; perhaps TRBD1 as D (5 bases). With 4 bases removed from V and 8 bases from J, the gap between germline ends came to 18 bases. CDR1 SGHRS and CDR2 YFSETQ come from the germline V gene. The length of the CDR3 is 15 residues. The CDR3 DNA follows: TGCGCCAGCAGCGGTGGAAGAAGGGGCGAGGAAAAACTGTTTTTT. Its protein is CASSGGRRGEEKLFF.

The chain couples TRBV7-2 to TRBJ2-5; D may be TRBD1 or TRBD2 (6 bases each). V was clipped by 0 bases and J by 4 bases, with 15 bases between them. The CDR3 sequence is 16 residues long. Per the germline V gene, CDR1 is SGHTA and CDR2 is FQGNSA. The CDR3 coding sequence is TGTGCCAGCAGCTTAGCGGCTCACGGGGGCGGAGAGACCCAGTACTTC. Translated, it gives CASSLAAHGGGETQYF.

The rearrangement uses TRBV19 and TRBJ1-1; 7 bases fit TRBD1. CDR1 and CDR2 from the germline V gene are LNHDA and SQIVND (reference sequence). The trim removed 5 bases at V and 5 bases at J, leaving 14 bases unmatched. CDR3 size: 16 residues. The DNA for the CDR3 is TGTGCCAGTAGTCACCGACAGGGTGGGGGAAGGACTGAAGCTTTCTTT. Translation: CASSHRQGGGRTEAFF. The whole variable domain, remainder taken from reference TRBV19 and TRBJ1-1, is DGGITQSPKYLFRKEGQNVTLSCEQNLNHDAMYWYRQDPGQGLRLIYYSQIVNDFQKGDIAEGYSVSREKKESFPLTVTSAQKNPTAFYLCASSHRQGGGRTEAFFGQGTRLTVV.

V and J are TRBV27 and TRBJ2-7; either TRBD1 or TRBD2 may supply D (5 bases each). Germline-derived CDR1 and CDR2 are MNHEY and SMNVEV (reference sequence). Between the trimmed V and J ends, which lost 6 bases and 0 bases, there was a span of 9 bases. CDR3 length: 13 residues. DNA of the CDR3: TGTGCCAGCAGGAGTGGGGGCTCCTACGAGCAGTACTTC. Amino acids: CASRSGGSYEQYF.

The chain combines TRBV14 with TRBJ2-1, with 10 bases that match TRBD2. Losses at the gene ends were 4 bases for V and 7 bases for J; bases not matched to a gene: 10. The CDR3 totals 16 residues. Germline V gene data show CDR1 as SGHDN and CDR2 as FVKESK. This CDR3 reads CASSLGGFSGRNEQFF. The CDR3 DNA reads as TGTGCCAGCAGCCTTGGGGGGTTTAGCGGGAGGAATGAGCAGTTCTTC.

In the case of this clone: This specimen includes other DNA sequences encoding the same CDR3. CDR3 loop: CASSLPSYEQYF. The CDR3, as DNA: TGCGCCAGCAGCTTGCCGTCCTACGAGCAGTACTTC. The rearrangement joins TRBV5-1 to TRBJ2-7; D not certain. The CDR3 has 12 amino acids. The germline V gene encodes CDR1 SGHRS and CDR2 YFSETQ. V lost 1 base and J lost 1, with 3 bases in between.

The chain recombines TRBV29-1 with TRBJ2-7; 8 bases agree with TRBD1. The CDR3 totals 12 residues. J gave up 2 bases and V 6 bases, and 3 bases lay outside the gene matches. Germline CDR1 SQVTM, CDR2 ANQGSEA. The CDR3 loop is CSVAGQAYEQYF. The CDR3 DNA is TGCAGCGTCGCGGGACAGGCCTACGAGCAGTACTTC.

The V gene is TRBV28, the J gene TRBJ2-1; 12 bases line up with TRBD2. This CDR3 comprises 17 residues. The ends lost 2 bases at V and 4 bases at J; junction bases unmatched: 6. The germline V gene encodes CDR1 MDHEN and CDR2 SYDVKM. The CDR3 coding sequence is TGTGCCAGCAGTTTAGACGGACTAGCGGGGAGTTACAATGAGCAGTTCTTC. Protein product: CASSLDGLAGSYNEQFF.

The V and J genes are TRBV13 and TRBJ1-2; D ambiguous. Deletions cut 2 bases from V and 4 bases from J, with 8 bases between. This CDR3 contains 13 residues. The germline gives CDR1 PRHDT, CDR2 FYEKMQ (reference sequence). The CDR3 protein is CASSLSALYGYTF. The CDR3 DNA sequence: TGTGCCAGCAGCTTATCCGCGCTCTATGGCTACACCTTC.

The chain employs TRBV28 and TRBJ1-2, with a possible D match to TRBD1 (5 bases). This CDR3 spans 12 amino acids. Deletions cut 6 bases from V and 5 bases from J, with 10 bases between. Germline values: CDR1 MDHEN, CDR2 SYDVKM. For the CDR3, the DNA is TGTGCCAGCAGCACGGACACTTATGGCTACACCTTC. Protein product: CASSTDTYGYTF.

This clone was observed many times. Other DNA sequences in the same sample also yield this CDR3. The chain joins TRBV30 to TRBJ2-1, with 7 bases identical to TRBD1. Germline trimming cut 2 bases from V and 0 bases from J; bases unmatched to any gene: 1. Germline V gene data show CDR1 as GTSNPN and CDR2 as SVGIG (reference sequence). The CDR3 contains 14 residues. CDR3 in DNA: TGTGCCTGGAGTTCAGGGGGCTCCTACAATGAGCAGTTCTTC. This codes for CAWSSGGSYNEQFF.

The V call is TRBV4-1, the J call TRBJ2-5, with TRBD1 as a possible D gene (5 bases). Trimming removed 0 bases from V and 2 bases from J, with 10 bases in between. Germline CDR1 reads MGHRA; CDR2 reads YSYEKL. The CDR3 totals 15 residues. The CDR3 loop is CASSQDPTVQETQYF. CDR3 nucleotide sequence: TGCGCCAGCAGCCAAGATCCGACAGTTCAAGAGACCCAGTACTTC.

The CDR3 here is CASSLGTGWTEAFF. Here the CDR3 DNA reads TGTGCCAGCAGCTTGGGGACAGGGTGGACTGAAGCTTTCTTT. V is TRBV5-8 and J is TRBJ1-1; TRBD1 matches 8 bases. The V gene end was trimmed by 0 bases and the J gene end by 5 bases; junction bases not matched to a gene: 3. The germline CDR1 and CDR2 sequences are SGHTS and YDEGEE. This CDR3 is built from 14 residues.

This clone was detected only once. The V call is TRBV10-3, the J call TRBJ2-7; D is tentatively TRBD1 or TRBD2 (5 bases each). Germline CDR1 is ENHRY and CDR2 is SYGVKD. CDR3 size: 15 residues. The V end lost 3 bases, the J end lost 1 base, and 13 bases lay between the germline ends. Written as DNA, the CDR3 is TGTGCCATCAGTGATTCAAGAGGGGATTCCTACGAGCAGTACTTC. Its translation: CAISDSRGDSYEQYF.

Written as DNA, the CDR3 is TGTGCCAGCAGCTTAGACAGGGTCGGAAACACCATATATTTT. It translates to CASSLDRVGNTIYF. The chain is built from TRBV11-2 and TRBJ1-3, with a possible D match to TRBD1 (5 bases). Germline CDR1 SGHAT, CDR2 FQNNGV. The CDR3 is 14 amino acids. V was cut by 0 bases and J by 4 bases, with 7 bases left in between.

The V and J genes are TRBV6-1 and TRBJ2-7; a possible D gene is TRBD2 (5 bases). The germline V gene has CDR1 MNHNS and CDR2 SASEGT. With 6 bases removed from V and 2 bases from J, the gap between germline ends came to 11 bases. The CDR3 has 13 residues. CDR3 DNA sequence: TGTGCCAGCAGCCGGAACGGGGCCTACGAGCAGTACTTC. This translates into CASSRNGAYEQYF.

The chain has TRBV5-5 and TRBJ1-4; weak D call: TRBD1 (6 bases). This CDR3 contains 14 residues. Per the germline V gene, CDR1 is SGHKS and CDR2 is YYEKEE (reference sequence). V was cut by 4 bases and J by 5 bases, with 12 bases left in between. CDR3: CASSPGQTNEKLFF. In nucleotides, the CDR3 is TGTGCCAGCAGCCCAGGACAGACGAATGAAAAACTGTTTTTT.

The genes are TRBV19 and TRBJ1-3, with D possibly TRBD1 on 5 matching bases. Germline V CDR1 and CDR2: LNHDA, SQIVND (reference sequence). The V end was cut by 4 bases, the J end by 0 bases, with 16 bases between. The CDR3 runs 17 residues. The CDR3 sequence is CASSTGATAGSGNTIYF. The CDR3 DNA is TGTGCCAGTAGTACCGGGGCGACAGCCGGCTCTGGAAACACCATATATTTT.

The chain has TRBV7-9 and TRBJ2-7; perhaps TRBD2 as D (6 bases). This CDR3 is 15 amino acids long. Trimming stripped 5 bases from V and 2 bases from J, with 16 bases between. From germline, CDR1 is SEHNR and CDR2 FQNEAQ (reference sequence). CDR3 bases: TGTGCCAGCAGCCTTGGGGCGGGGTCCCCCTACGAGCAGTACTTC. It specifies CASSLGAGSPYEQYF.